The 7 T cell receptor beta chains below come from one sample, sequenced in a study of T cells in Graves' hyperthyroidism and ophthalmopathy. Amplification targeted TCR beta CDR3 regions from RNA transcripts. The TCR CDR3 was amplified in a first-round RT-PCR using the HTBI primer set. TCRdb re-called the multiplex PCR reads through MiXCR, storing one row per CDR3 protein. The table records a few hundred thousand distinct CDR3 sequences, approximately 16% of them present only once. Source material: blood. The receptor source for this set is a woman aged 40 to 50 with Graves' ophthalmopathy.

The chain recombines TRBV15 with TRBJ2-2; D possibly corresponds to TRBD2 (6 bases). CDR1 LNHNV and CDR2 YYDKDF come from the germline V gene (reference sequence). There are 15 residues in the CDR3. The V and J ends lost 4 bases and 5 bases respectively, with 14 bases between them. CDR3 residues: CATSTAGRATGELFF. CDR3 nucleotides: TGTGCCACCAGCACCGCGGGAAGGGCGACCGGGGAGCTGTTTTTT.

This clonotype was observed at least ten times. This chain links TRBV18 with TRBJ2-2; D unresolved. The CDR3 is made up of 13 amino acids. Looked up from germline, CDR1 is KGHSH and CDR2 is LQKENI. The V and J ends lost 5 bases and 4 bases respectively, with 8 bases between them. The CDR3 DNA reads TGTGCCAGCTCATACTTGGGCACCGGGGAGCTGTTTTTT. Its translation is CASSYLGTGELFF.

This clonotype appeared many times. A read error may produce the germline difference seen at one junction end. The rearrangement links TRBV28 to TRBJ2-7; 7 nucleotides align to TRBD1. This CDR3 comprises 14 residues. Germline V gene sequence: CDR1 MDHEN, CDR2 SYDVKM. The CDR3 sequence: CASRARQGRYVQYF. The CDR3 DNA reads TGTGCCAGCAGAGCTCGACAGGGTCGCTACGTGCAGTACTTC. Based on the CDR3 plus reference TRBV28 and TRBJ2-7, the full variable domain is DVKVTQSSRYLVKRTGEKVFLECVQDMDHENMFWYRQDPGLGLRLIYFSYDVKMKEKGDIPEGYSVSREKKERFSLILESASTNQTSMYLCASRARQGRYVQYFGPGTRLTVT.

In this sample, this clonotype turned up many times. The V call is TRBV7-8, the J call TRBJ2-5; no clear D. Germline CDR1 SGHVS, CDR2 FQNEAQ. There are 14 residues in the CDR3. V was clipped by 5 bases and J by 5 bases, with 15 bases between them. The DNA of the CDR3 is TGTGCCAGCAGCCCGTACGTGACGTCTGAGACCCAGTACTTC. It yields the protein CASSPYVTSETQYF. Drawing the rest from reference TRBV7-8 and TRBJ2-5, the complete variable domain is GAGVSQSPRYKVAKRGQDVALRCDPISGHVSLFWYQQALGQGPEFLTYFQNEAQLDKSGLPSDRFFAERPEGSVSTLKIQRTQQEDSAVYLCASSPYVTSETQYFGPGTRLLVL.

The sample holds many counts of this clonotype. This chain links TRBV20-1 with TRBJ1-1, with 8 bases fitting TRBD1. The CDR3 is 15 amino acids. Germline V gene sequence: CDR1 DFQATT, CDR2 SNEGSKA (reference sequence). Germline trimming cut 6 bases from V and 5 bases from J; bases unmatched to any gene: 14. The CDR3, as DNA: TGCAGTGCCCCATCCAGGGGGCAAGGAAATACTGAAGCTTTCTTT. Translated: CSAPSRGQGNTEAFF.

The chain carries TRBV2 and TRBJ2-2; a weak D match, TRBD2 (5 bases). Germline values: CDR1 SNHLY, CDR2 FYNNEI. The V end was cut by 8 bases, the J end by 6 bases, with 7 bases between. The CDR3 extends over 11 amino acids. The CDR3 loop reads CASRRAGELFF. CDR3 sequence (DNA): TGTGCCAGCCGGCGGGCCGGGGAGCTGTTTTTT.

V is TRBV5-1 and J is TRBJ1-4; TRBD1 aligns across 7 bases. This CDR3 has 14 residues. Germline CDR1 reads SGHRS; CDR2 reads YFSETQ. J gave up 8 bases and V 4 bases, and 8 bases lay outside the gene matches. This chain's CDR3 is CASSTGQVAEKLFF. For the CDR3, the DNA is TGCGCCAGCAGCACCGGACAGGTCGCCGAAAAACTGTTTTTT.